A selection of T cell receptor beta chains follows, all from one sample in a study of OX40 agonist ivuxolimab in advanced cancers. Profiling relied on immunoSEQ multiplex PCR, and the TCRdb table lists in-frame clones only, not all of them. The sample carries roughly 93,000 clones, about 90% recorded once. Here the sequenced sample was CD4+ or CD8+ T cells sorted from blood, taken in a trial of the OX40 agonist ivuxolimab. All receptors come from an adult with an advanced solid tumor such as melanoma, head and neck, liver or kidney cancer. The CDR3 runs from the conserved cysteine through the conserved F or W. Fields, in order: D gene, V gene, CDR3 protein. D genes are given only for firm matches.

. | TRBV6-1 | CASSESATGRHQPQHF
. | TRBV5-1 | CASSSREAGELFF
. | TRBV6-1 | CASSEFWGGNTEAFF
. | TRBV5-1 | CASSLKPDQPQHF
. | TRBV19 | CATSPTDLSYEQYF
. | TRBV2 | CASSYSNQPQHF
TRBD2 | TRBV9 | CASSVAPAGAYNEQFF
TRBD1 | TRBV10-3 | CAISLDRGITEAFF
. | TRBV5-1 | CASSLDGVTGYTF
. | TRBV7-2 | CASSLPYAEQFF
. | TRBV2 | CASSRVNGNTIYF
. | TRBV11-3 | CASSLDSSSSEQYF
. | TRBV6-1 | CASSEVGGIQPQHF
. | TRBV29-1 | CSVEAGNSQETQYF
. | TRBV7-9 | CASSWGNEKLFF
TRBD2 | TRBV5-1 | CASSPGLAGTGELFF
TRBD1 | TRBV5-1 | CASSSRQGASTEAFF
. | TRBV7-6 | CASSLVGGGRSPLHF
. | TRBV5-6 | CASSLSAGYEQYF
TRBD1 | TRBV27 | CASSLGQGVQTQYF
TRBD2 | TRBV13 | CASSPGLAGVLFF
. | TRBV11-3 | CASSSILRQGYNEQFF
TRBD1 | TRBV5-6 | CASSLLGTEVANTGELFF
TRBD1 | TRBV6-1 | CASSPTGTAYEQYF
TRBD1 | TRBV6-1 | CASRSPGQGIGYTF
. | TRBV19 | CASKLGGQNTGELFF
. | TRBV7-6 | CASSLGDVGGVRRGTDTQYF
. | TRBV7-8 | CASSLGVRGNTEAFF
. | TRBV9 | CASSGGVWAAHTEAFF
. | TRBV29-1 | CSVEFRGIRELFF
. | TRBV19 | CASSMAWAGHIGNTIYF
. | TRBV7-2 | CASSLGALGTGELFF
. | TRBV2 | CASNRDNAPGGYTF
. | TRBV19 | CASSILGGPDTQYF
. | TRBV29-1 | CSVDPRGLMNTEAFF
. | TRBV10-1 | CASSGPHRDPTDTQYF
. | TRBV6-5 | CASRRDTASKTQYF
TRBD1 | TRBV5-1 | CASSSSGTGVAGELFF
. | TRBV5-1 | CATAWTAQETQYF
. | TRBV30 | CAWSTSHATNEKLFF
. | TRBV19 | CASSIESHRTSSFSYEQYF
. | TRBV28 | CATNGGSSTEAFF
TRBD2 | TRBV5-1 | CASSIRTSYFPSYNEQFF
TRBD1 | TRBV4-2 | CASSLDRSSSYNSPLHF
TRBD1 | TRBV6-5 | CASRQTGGNSPLHF
TRBD1 | TRBV6-5 | CASTQAGQGEAFF
TRBD1 | TRBV7-2 | CASSKNRGQSGNTIYF